The clone carrying this TCR beta chain was counted many times. The data were taken from a study of cytotoxic CD8 clonotypes in ibrutinib-treated CLL. Produced via immunoSEQ multiplex PCR; TCRdb's table is partial and in-frame only. This sample carries 150,000 or so clones, about 84% of them seen once, and the ten largest clones take under 5.5%. The length of the CDR3 is 13 residues. V lost 4 bases to trimming and J lost 15 bases; unmatched junction nucleotides: 7. Germline V gene data show CDR1 as SGHRS and CDR2 as YFSETQ. This receptor was taken from a human donor with chronic lymphocytic leukemia. The specimen was PBMCs, collected after 24 months of ibrutinib treatment. The chain links TRBV5-1 to TRBJ2-1; 13 bases agree with TRBD2. CDR3 protein: CASSLETSGGLFF. CDR3 bases: TGCGCCAGCAGCCTCGAGACTAGCGGGGGGCTGTTCTTC.